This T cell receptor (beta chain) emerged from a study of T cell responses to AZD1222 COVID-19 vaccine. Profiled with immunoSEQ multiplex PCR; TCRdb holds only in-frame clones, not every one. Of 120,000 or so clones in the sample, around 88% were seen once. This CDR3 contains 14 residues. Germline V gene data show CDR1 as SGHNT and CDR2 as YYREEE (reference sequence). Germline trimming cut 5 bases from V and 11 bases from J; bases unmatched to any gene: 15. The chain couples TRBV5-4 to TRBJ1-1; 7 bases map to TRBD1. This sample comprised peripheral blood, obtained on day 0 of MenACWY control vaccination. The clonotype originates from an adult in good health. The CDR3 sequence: CASRGEGAVGDAFF. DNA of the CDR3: TGTGCCAGCAGGGGTGAGGGGGCGGTGGGGGACGCTTTCTTT.